The clone carrying this T cell receptor beta chain has ten or more counts. Its antigen is unidentified. Amplification yielded TCR beta CDR3 regions, with RNA transcripts as the source. HTBI primers drove first-round RT-PCR of the TCR CDR3. TCRdb analysed the multiplex PCR reads with MiXCR anew, one entry per CDR3 protein. The data contain under 350,000 distinct CDR3 sequences, 15% to 20% of them singletons. The data stem from a study of T cells in Graves' hyperthyroidism and ophthalmopathy. Background on the study: At initial diagnosis, before any treatment had begun, peripheral blood was obtained.

From germline, CDR1 is SQVTM and CDR2 ANQGSEA. The CDR3 spans 13 residues. V dropped 4 bases and J dropped 5; count of bases not matched to a gene: 6. Hyperthyroidism, newly diagnosed and lasting under 2 months, affected patients aged 18 to 65. Study-wide points: In blood, most of the thyroid clonotypes expanded above 0.001 were also present. Researchers report that a 13 V-J model separated ophthalmopathy from stable hyperthyroidism.

The sequencing input was blood. The receptor's source is a woman aged 50 to 60 with Graves' hyperthyroidism. This chain links TRBV29-1 with TRBJ2-3; 7 positions match TRBD1. The CDR3 DNA reads TGCAGCGTTGGACAGGGACAAAGAGATACGCAGTATTTT. Translated, it gives CSVGQGQRDTQYF.